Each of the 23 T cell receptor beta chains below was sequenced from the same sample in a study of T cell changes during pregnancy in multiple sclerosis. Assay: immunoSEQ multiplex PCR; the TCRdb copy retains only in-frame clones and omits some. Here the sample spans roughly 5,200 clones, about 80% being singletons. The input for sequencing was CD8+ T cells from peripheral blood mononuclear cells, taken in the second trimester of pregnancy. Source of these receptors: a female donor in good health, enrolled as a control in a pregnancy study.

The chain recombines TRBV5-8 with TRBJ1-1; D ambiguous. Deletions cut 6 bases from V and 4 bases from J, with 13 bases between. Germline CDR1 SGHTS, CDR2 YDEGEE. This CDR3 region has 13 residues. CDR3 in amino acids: CASKTGVITEAFF. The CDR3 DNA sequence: TGTGCCAGCAAAACCGGGGTCATCACTGAAGCTTTCTTT.

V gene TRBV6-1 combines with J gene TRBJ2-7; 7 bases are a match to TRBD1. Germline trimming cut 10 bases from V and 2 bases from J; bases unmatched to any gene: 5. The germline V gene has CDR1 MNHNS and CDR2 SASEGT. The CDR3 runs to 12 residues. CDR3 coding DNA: TGTGCCACTGAAGGGACAGCCTACGAGCAGTACTTC. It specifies CATEGTAYEQYF.

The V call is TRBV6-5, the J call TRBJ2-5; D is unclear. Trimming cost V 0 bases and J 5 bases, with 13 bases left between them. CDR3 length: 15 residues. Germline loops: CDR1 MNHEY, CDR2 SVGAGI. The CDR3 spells CASSYSYYSRETQYF. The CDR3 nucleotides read TGTGCCAGCAGTTACTCGTATTACTCGCGGGAGACCCAGTACTTC.

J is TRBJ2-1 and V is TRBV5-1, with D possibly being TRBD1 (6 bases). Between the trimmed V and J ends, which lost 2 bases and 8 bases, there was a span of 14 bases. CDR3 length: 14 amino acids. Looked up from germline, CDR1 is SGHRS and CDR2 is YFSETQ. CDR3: CASSFTRGGHEQFF. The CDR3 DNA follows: TGCGCCAGCAGCTTCACCAGGGGTGGGCATGAGCAGTTCTTC.

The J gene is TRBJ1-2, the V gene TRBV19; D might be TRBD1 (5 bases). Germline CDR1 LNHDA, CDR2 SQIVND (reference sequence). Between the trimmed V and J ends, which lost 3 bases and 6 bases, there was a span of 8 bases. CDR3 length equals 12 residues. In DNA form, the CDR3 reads TGTGCCAGTAGTATGGGGCTGAATGGCTACACCTTC. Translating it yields CASSMGLNGYTF.

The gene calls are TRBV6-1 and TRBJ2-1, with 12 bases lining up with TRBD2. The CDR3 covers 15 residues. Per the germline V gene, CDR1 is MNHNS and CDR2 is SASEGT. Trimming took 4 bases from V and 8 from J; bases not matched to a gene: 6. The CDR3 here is CASSGGTSGSDEQFF. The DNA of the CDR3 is TGTGCCAGCAGTGGCGGGACTAGCGGGTCGGATGAGCAGTTCTTC.

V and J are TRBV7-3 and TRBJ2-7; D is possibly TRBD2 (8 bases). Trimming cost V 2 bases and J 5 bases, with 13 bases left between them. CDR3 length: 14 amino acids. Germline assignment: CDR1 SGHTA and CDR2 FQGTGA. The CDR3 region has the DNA TGTGCCAGCAGCTTATCGGGAGGGGGCGACGAGCAGTACTTC. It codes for CASSLSGGGDEQYF. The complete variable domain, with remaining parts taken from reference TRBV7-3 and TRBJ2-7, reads GAGVSQTPSNKVTEKGKYVELRCDPISGHTALYWYRQSLGQGPEFLIYFQGTGAADDSGLPNDRFFAVRPEGSVSTLKIQRTERGDSAVYLCASSLSGGGDEQYFGPGTRLTVT.

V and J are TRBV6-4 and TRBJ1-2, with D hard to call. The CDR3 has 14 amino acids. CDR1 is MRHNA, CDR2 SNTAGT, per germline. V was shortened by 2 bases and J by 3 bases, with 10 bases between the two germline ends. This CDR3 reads CASSDGEGHYGYTF. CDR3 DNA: TGTGCCAGCAGTGACGGAGAAGGCCACTATGGCTACACCTTC.

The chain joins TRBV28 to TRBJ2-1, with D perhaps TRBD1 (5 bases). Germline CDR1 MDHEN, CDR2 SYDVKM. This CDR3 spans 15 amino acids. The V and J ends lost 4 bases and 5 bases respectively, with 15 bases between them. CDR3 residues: CASSWGSDGDNEQFF. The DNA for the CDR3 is TGTGCCAGCAGTTGGGGCTCGGACGGAGACAATGAGCAGTTCTTC.

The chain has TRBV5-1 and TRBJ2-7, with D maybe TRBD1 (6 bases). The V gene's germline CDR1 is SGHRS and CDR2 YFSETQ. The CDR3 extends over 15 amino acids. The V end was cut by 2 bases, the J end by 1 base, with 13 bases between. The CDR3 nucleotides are TGCGCCAGCAGCTTAACGGGACAAGGATCCTACGAGCAGTACTTC. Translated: CASSLTGQGSYEQYF. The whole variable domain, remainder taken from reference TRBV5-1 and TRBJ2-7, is KAGVTQTPRYLIKTRGQQVTLSCSPISGHRSVSWYQQTPGQGLQFLFEYFSETQRNKGNFPGRFSGRQFSNSRSEMNVSTLELGDSALYLCASSLTGQGSYEQYFGPGTRLTVT.

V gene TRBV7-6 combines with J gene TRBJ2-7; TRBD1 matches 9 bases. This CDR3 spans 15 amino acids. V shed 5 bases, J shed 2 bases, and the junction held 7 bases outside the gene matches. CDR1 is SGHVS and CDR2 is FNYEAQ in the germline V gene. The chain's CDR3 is CASSAGQGRAYEQYF. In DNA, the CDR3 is TGTGCCAGCAGCGCCGGACAGGGGCGGGCCTACGAGCAGTACTTC.

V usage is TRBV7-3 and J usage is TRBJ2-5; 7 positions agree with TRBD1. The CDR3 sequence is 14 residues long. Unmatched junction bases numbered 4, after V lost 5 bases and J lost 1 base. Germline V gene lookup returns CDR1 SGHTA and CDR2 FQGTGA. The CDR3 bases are TGTGCCAGCAGCCCGACAGGGTCCCAAGAGACCCAGTACTTC. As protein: CASSPTGSQETQYF.

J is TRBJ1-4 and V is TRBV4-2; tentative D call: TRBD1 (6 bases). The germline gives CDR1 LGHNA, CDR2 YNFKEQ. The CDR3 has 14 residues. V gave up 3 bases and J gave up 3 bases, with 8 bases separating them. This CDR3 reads CASSQGTPNEKLFF. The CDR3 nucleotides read TGTGCCAGCAGCCAGGGGACACCTAATGAAAAACTGTTTTTT.

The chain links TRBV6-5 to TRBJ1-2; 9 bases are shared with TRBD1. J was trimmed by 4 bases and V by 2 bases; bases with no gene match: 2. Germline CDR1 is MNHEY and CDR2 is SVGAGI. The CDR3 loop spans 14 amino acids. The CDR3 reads CASSYAGQGYGYTF. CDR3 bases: TGTGCCAGCAGTTACGCGGGACAGGGCTATGGCTACACCTTC.

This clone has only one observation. The CDR3 sequence: CASSTPGTGDTEAFF. In nucleotides, the CDR3 is TGTGCCAGTAGTACCCCAGGGACAGGGGACACTGAAGCTTTCTTT. The J gene is TRBJ1-1, the V gene TRBV19, with 10 bases matching TRBD1. Germline V lookup: CDR1 LNHDA, CDR2 SQIVND (reference sequence). With V trimmed by 4 bases and J by 3 bases, 5 bases remained unmatched. The CDR3 sequence is 15 residues long.

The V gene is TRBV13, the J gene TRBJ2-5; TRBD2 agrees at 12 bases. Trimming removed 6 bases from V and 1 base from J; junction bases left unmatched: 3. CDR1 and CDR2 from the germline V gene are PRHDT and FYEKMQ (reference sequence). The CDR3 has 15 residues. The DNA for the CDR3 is TGTGCCAGCAGTCCTAGCGGGGGGGTCCAAGAGACCCAGTACTTC. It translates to CASSPSGGVQETQYF. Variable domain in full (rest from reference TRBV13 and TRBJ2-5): AAGVIQSPRHLIKEKRETATLKCYPIPRHDTVYWYQQGPGQDPQFLISFYEKMQSDKGSIPDRFSAQQFSDYHSELNMSSLELGDSALYFCASSPSGGVQETQYFGPGTRLLVL.

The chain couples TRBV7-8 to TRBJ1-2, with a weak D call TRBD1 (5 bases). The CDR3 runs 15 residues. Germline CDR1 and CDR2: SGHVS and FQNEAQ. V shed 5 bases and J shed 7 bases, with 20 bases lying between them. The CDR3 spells CASSPRSKGISGYTF. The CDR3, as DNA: TGTGCCAGCAGCCCTCGTTCGAAGGGGATCAGTGGCTACACCTTC. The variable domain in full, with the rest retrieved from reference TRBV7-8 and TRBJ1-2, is GAGVSQSPRYKVAKRGQDVALRCDPISGHVSLFWYQQALGQGPEFLTYFQNEAQLDKSGLPSDRFFAERPEGSVSTLKIQRTQQEDSAVYLCASSPRSKGISGYTFGSGTRLTVV.

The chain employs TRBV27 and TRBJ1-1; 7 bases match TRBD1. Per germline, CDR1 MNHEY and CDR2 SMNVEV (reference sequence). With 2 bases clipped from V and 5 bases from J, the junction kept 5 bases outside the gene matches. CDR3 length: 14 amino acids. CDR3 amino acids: CASSLRQGGTEAFF. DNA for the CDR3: TGTGCCAGCAGTTTAAGACAGGGTGGTACTGAAGCTTTCTTT.

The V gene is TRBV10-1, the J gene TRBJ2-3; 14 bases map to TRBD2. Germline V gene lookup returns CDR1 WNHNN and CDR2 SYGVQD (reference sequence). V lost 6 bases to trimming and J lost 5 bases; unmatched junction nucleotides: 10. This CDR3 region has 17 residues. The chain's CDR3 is CASSDPGTSGSKDTQYF. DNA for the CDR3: TGCGCCAGCAGCGATCCTGGGACTAGCGGGAGTAAAGATACGCAGTATTTT.

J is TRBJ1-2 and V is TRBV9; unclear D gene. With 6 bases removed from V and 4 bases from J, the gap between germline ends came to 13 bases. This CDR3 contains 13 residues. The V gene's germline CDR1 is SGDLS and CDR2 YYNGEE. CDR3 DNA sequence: TGTGCCAGCAATGATCCGGGAGGCTATGGCTACACCTTC. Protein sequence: CASNDPGGYGYTF.

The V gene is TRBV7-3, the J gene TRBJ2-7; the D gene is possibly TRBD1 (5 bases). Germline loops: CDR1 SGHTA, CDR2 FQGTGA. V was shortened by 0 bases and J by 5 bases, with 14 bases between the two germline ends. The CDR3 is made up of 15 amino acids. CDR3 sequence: CASSLTSQGSHEQYF. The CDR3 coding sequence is TGTGCCAGCAGCTTAACATCGCAGGGATCCCACGAGCAGTACTTC.

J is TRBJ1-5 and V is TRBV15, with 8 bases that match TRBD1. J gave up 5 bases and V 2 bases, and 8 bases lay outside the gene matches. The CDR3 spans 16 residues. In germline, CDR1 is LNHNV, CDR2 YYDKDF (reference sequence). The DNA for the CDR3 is TGTGCCACCAGCAGACGACAGGGGCAGGGACATCAGCCCCAGCATTTT. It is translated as CATSRRQGQGHQPQHF.

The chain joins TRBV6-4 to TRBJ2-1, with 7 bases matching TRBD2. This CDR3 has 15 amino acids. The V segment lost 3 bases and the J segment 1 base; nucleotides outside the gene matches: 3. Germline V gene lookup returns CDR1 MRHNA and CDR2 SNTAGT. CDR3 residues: CASSEAAGSYNEQFF. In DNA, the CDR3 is TGTGCCAGCAGTGAAGCAGCGGGATCCTACAATGAGCAGTTCTTC.